A single sample is the source of the 24 T cell receptor beta chains below, sequenced in a study of CD8+ T cells in alopecia areata. RNA, once extracted, was reverse transcribed into cDNA for use as the sequencing template. Sequencing was performed with immunoSEQ multiplex PCR; in TCRdb, only in-frame clones are kept and a portion is missing. The sample shows 150,000 or so clones, around 58% of them seen only once. The sample was CD4+ T cells sorted from blood, taken at week 0. Receptors were obtained from a human donor with alopecia areata.

V usage is TRBV7-9 and J usage is TRBJ1-3, with D perhaps matching TRBD1 (6 bases). This CDR3 contains 16 residues. Between the trimmed V and J ends, which lost 5 bases and 0 bases, there was a span of 14 bases. Germline V CDR1 and CDR2: SEHNR, FQNEAQ (reference sequence). CDR3 in DNA: TGTGCCAGCAGCACCTCGGGGGGCTCCTCTGGAAACACCATATATTTT. It translates to CASSTSGGSSGNTIYF.

The rearrangement uses TRBV2 and TRBJ2-7; D may correspond to TRBD1 or TRBD2 (5 bases each). Germline CDR1 reads SNHLY; CDR2 reads FYNNEI. The CDR3 runs to 12 residues. Deletions cut 11 bases from V and 0 bases from J, with 11 bases between. CDR3 sequence: CACRGLSYEQYF. Here the CDR3 DNA reads TGTGCCTGCCGGGGCCTCTCCTACGAGCAGTACTTC. Drawing the rest from reference TRBV2 and TRBJ2-7, the complete variable domain is EPEVTQTPSHQVTQMGQEVILRCVPISNHLYFYWYRQILGQKVEFLVSFYNNEISEKSEIFDDQFSVERPDGSNFTLKIRSTKLEDSAMYFCACRGLSYEQYFGPGTRLTVT.

J is TRBJ2-3 and V is TRBV13, with 7 bases matching TRBD2. V was pared by 1 base and J by 5 bases, with 9 bases of the junction left unmatched. The CDR3 contains 16 residues. From germline, CDR1 is PRHDT and CDR2 FYEKMQ (reference sequence). The CDR3 here is CASSLAAGVGLDTQYF. CDR3 coding DNA: TGTGCCAGCAGCTTAGCGGCGGGGGTCGGTTTAGATACGCAGTATTTT.

V is TRBV5-1 and J is TRBJ2-2; D unresolved. V was pared by 4 bases and J by 4 bases, with 14 bases between. The CDR3 spans 15 residues. Per the germline V gene, CDR1 is SGHRS and CDR2 is YFSETQ. The CDR3, as DNA: TGCGCCAGCAGCCTGAATTTTGGCGGCACCGGGGAGCTGTTTTTT. As protein: CASSLNFGGTGELFF.

This clone rates as medium-sized. Written as DNA, the CDR3 is TGTGCCAGCAGCTTAGCGAAAGGTCGCGACGGGGAGCTGTTTTTT. The encoded protein is CASSLAKGRDGELFF. The chain has TRBV7-2 and TRBJ2-2; D is undetermined. CDR1 and CDR2 from the germline V gene are SGHTA and FQGNSA. With 0 bases removed from V and 7 bases from J, the gap between germline ends came to 12 bases. The CDR3 covers 15 residues.

This clone was seen only a few times. The chain employs TRBV29-1 and TRBJ2-4; 7 bases are a match to TRBD2. CDR3 length: 12 residues. V dropped 6 bases and J dropped 8; count of bases not matched to a gene: 7. From germline, CDR1 is SQVTM and CDR2 ANQGSEA. The CDR3 DNA sequence: TGCAGCGTGGAGACTAGCACGTACATTCAGTACTTC. As protein: CSVETSTYIQYF.

The chain joins TRBV18 to TRBJ1-2; 7 bases agree with TRBD1. The CDR3 is made up of 15 amino acids. Germline V gene sequence: CDR1 KGHSH, CDR2 LQKENI. V gave up 4 bases and J gave up 3 bases; unmatched junction bases: 8. The CDR3 DNA reads as TGTGCCAGCTCACTAGCCCTTACAGGGGACTATGGCTACACCTTC. This codes for CASSLALTGDYGYTF. The full variable domain, completed using reference TRBV18 and TRBJ1-2, is NAGVMQNPRHLVRRRGQEARLRCSPMKGHSHVYWYRQLPEEGLKFMVYLQKENIIDESGMPKERFSAEFPKEGPSILRIQQVVRGDSAAYFCASSLALTGDYGYTFGSGTRLTVV.

The chain couples TRBV18 to TRBJ2-1; the D gene is possibly TRBD1 (7 bases). From germline, CDR1 is KGHSH and CDR2 LQKENI. V was trimmed by 3 bases and J by 6 bases, leaving 21 bases between them. This CDR3 has 17 amino acids. The CDR3: CASSPPQGGIVINEQFF. The CDR3 nucleotides are TGTGCCAGCTCACCCCCGCAGGGGGGAATAGTAATCAATGAGCAGTTCTTC.

The chain is built from TRBV6-5 and TRBJ2-7, with 7 bases lining up with TRBD1. Trimming took 0 bases from V and 4 from J; bases not matched to a gene: 3. The germline V gene encodes CDR1 MNHEY and CDR2 SVGAGI. This CDR3 is 14 amino acids long. The CDR3 sequence: CASSYSGGRYEQYF. CDR3 nucleotides: TGTGCCAGCAGTTACTCAGGGGGCAGGTACGAGCAGTACTTC.

This clone occurred a few times. The chain uses TRBV7-2 and TRBJ2-7, with TRBD2 identical over 7 bases. The CDR3 is made up of 14 amino acids. Germline V gives CDR1 SGHTA, CDR2 FQGNSA. V shed 5 bases, J shed 2 bases, and the junction held 6 bases outside the gene matches. CDR3 loop: CASSPQRGTYEQYF. The CDR3 DNA is TGTGCCAGCAGCCCCCAGCGGGGAACCTACGAGCAGTACTTC.

In DNA, the CDR3 is TGCGCCAGCAGCCACGTTTTCGCCGAGACAGGGGGCTCTCTAGCCAAAAACATTCAGTACTTC. Translation gives CASSHVFAETGGSLAKNIQYF. This chain connects TRBV4-1 to TRBJ2-4, with 10 bases identical to TRBD1. Germline assignment: CDR1 MGHRA and CDR2 YSYEKL. CDR3 length: 21 amino acids. V shed 3 bases, J shed 0 bases, and the junction held 17 bases outside the gene matches.

The CDR3 bases are TGTGCCAGCAGCTTCTGGACCGAGACCTACGAGCAGTACTTC. This codes for CASSFWTETYEQYF. The chain employs TRBV7-2 and TRBJ2-7; D unclear. The CDR3 runs 14 residues. The germline gives CDR1 SGHTA, CDR2 FQGNSA. V lost 3 bases and J lost 2, with 11 bases in between.

The chain couples TRBV7-2 to TRBJ1-1; D is ambiguous. Germline lookup yields CDR1 SGHTA and CDR2 FQGNSA. This CDR3 comprises 12 residues. The V and J ends lost 2 bases and 7 bases respectively, with 8 bases between them. The CDR3 DNA reads TGTGCCAGCAGCTTATATTTCGGTGAAGCTTTCTTT. This translates into CASSLYFGEAFF.

The V call is TRBV5-1, the J call TRBJ1-5, with D unclear. CDR3 size: 15 residues. Looked up from germline, CDR1 is SGHRS and CDR2 is YFSETQ. V was shortened by 2 bases and J by 1 base, with 10 bases between the two germline ends. The CDR3 sequence: CASSFSGGSNQPQHF. Written as DNA, the CDR3 is TGCGCCAGCAGCTTCTCGGGTGGAAGCAATCAGCCCCAGCATTTT.

The V call is TRBV30, the J call TRBJ2-2, with D maybe TRBD1 (5 bases). The V and J ends lost 1 base and 2 bases respectively, with 5 bases between them. Germline assignment: CDR1 GTSNPN and CDR2 SVGIG (reference sequence). This CDR3 is 13 amino acids long. The CDR3 DNA follows: TGTGCCTGGAGTGGGGGCAACACCGGGGAGCTGTTTTTT. It encodes CAWSGGNTGELFF.

The V call is TRBV4-3, the J call TRBJ1-2; no reliable D call. V lost 0 bases and J lost 4, with 12 bases in between. In germline, CDR1 is LGHNA, CDR2 YSLEER. The CDR3 has 15 residues. CDR3: CASSQDQAGGYGYTF. The CDR3 DNA reads TGCGCCAGCAGCCAAGATCAGGCGGGAGGCTATGGCTACACCTTC.

The chain joins TRBV10-3 to TRBJ2-7; TRBD1 agrees at 10 bases. Germline trimming cut 10 bases from V and 3 bases from J; bases unmatched to any gene: 3. The CDR3 spans 12 residues. CDR1 ENHRY and CDR2 SYGVKD come from the germline V gene. The CDR3 sequence: CATGTGDYEQYF. The CDR3 nucleotides are TGTGCCACGGGGACAGGGGACTACGAGCAGTACTTC.

The chain carries TRBV11-2 and TRBJ1-1; tentative D call: TRBD1 (5 bases). This CDR3 comprises 14 residues. V was shortened by 5 bases and J by 0 bases, with 10 bases between the two germline ends. Germline V gene sequence: CDR1 SGHAT, CDR2 FQNNGV. The CDR3 region has the DNA TGTGCCAGCAGCGGGGGGTCCATGAACACTGAAGCTTTCTTT. Protein product: CASSGGSMNTEAFF.

This clone was seen only a few times. The chain recombines TRBV7-9 with TRBJ2-5; D ambiguous. Germline loops: CDR1 SEHNR, CDR2 FQNEAQ (reference sequence). The CDR3 loop spans 13 amino acids. Trimming took 0 bases from V and 5 from J, leaving 7 bases between them. CDR3 protein: CASSLAGSETQYF. For the CDR3, the DNA is TGTGCCAGCAGCTTAGCAGGGTCGGAGACCCAGTACTTC.

The chain has TRBV5-1 and TRBJ1-5; 9 bases line up with TRBD1. V lost 4 bases, J lost 3 bases, and 5 bases stayed unmatched. The CDR3 spans 15 residues. Germline CDR1 SGHRS, CDR2 YFSETQ. CDR3 nucleotide sequence: TGCGCCAGCAGCGCGACAGGGGGGAACAATCAGCCCCAGCATTTT. Protein: CASSATGGNNQPQHF.

The rearrangement uses TRBV30 and TRBJ2-5; no clear D gene. Trimming stripped 3 bases from V and 7 bases from J, with 15 bases between. Per the germline V gene, CDR1 is GTSNPN and CDR2 is SVGIG (reference sequence). The CDR3 totals 13 residues. CDR3 sequence reads: CAWSGSAFGTQYF. The CDR3 DNA follows: TGTGCCTGGAGCGGGTCAGCCTTCGGGACCCAGTACTTC.

A few counts support this clone. V usage is TRBV5-5 and J usage is TRBJ1-1; D might be TRBD1 (6 bases). From germline, CDR1 is SGHKS and CDR2 YYEKEE (reference sequence). V lost 4 bases and J 6 bases, leaving 13 bases between the germline ends. CDR3 length: 13 amino acids. CDR3 DNA: TGTGCCAGCAGCCCCTTCAGGGGAGCTGAAGCTTTCTTT. Protein product: CASSPFRGAEAFF.

V gene TRBV29-1 combines with J gene TRBJ2-4; D gene unclear. V shed 4 bases and J shed 0 bases, with 7 bases lying between them. This CDR3 contains 13 residues. The germline CDR1 and CDR2 sequences are SQVTM and ANQGSEA. The CDR3 here is CSVAPEAKNIQYF. CDR3 nucleotides: TGCAGCGTTGCCCCAGAAGCCAAAAACATTCAGTACTTC.

V and J are TRBV7-2 and TRBJ2-7; D is undetermined. Trimming took 1 base from V and 6 from J, leaving 4 bases between them. The CDR3 runs 11 residues. Germline V CDR1 and CDR2: SGHTA, FQGNSA. The CDR3 here is CASSLVREQYF. The CDR3 region has the DNA TGTGCCAGCAGCTTAGTTCGCGAGCAGTACTTC.